The 24 T cell receptor beta chains below all came from one sample that was sequenced in a study of blood T cell repertoires in COVID-19. This table comes from immunoSEQ multiplex PCR, and its TCRdb copy is limited to in-frame clones, with some not included. In the table there are 250,000 to 300,000 clones, around four fifths of which are singletons. Source material: peripheral blood. The receptors were sampled from a man between 60 and 75 years old who had recovered from COVID-19.

This clone has only a few counts. This chain links TRBV2 with TRBJ2-7; no clear D. The CDR3 is made up of 11 amino acids. CDR1 is SNHLY and CDR2 is FYNNEI in the germline V gene. V gave up 8 bases and J gave up 4 bases, with 9 bases separating them. In nucleotides, the CDR3 is TGTGCCAGCTTCGTTTTATACGAGCAGTACTTC. It encodes CASFVLYEQYF.

The J gene is TRBJ1-1, the V gene TRBV18; D ambiguous. The CDR3 is 14 amino acids. The V gene lost 3 bases and the J gene lost 1 base, with 9 bases spanning the gap. CDR1 is KGHSH and CDR2 is LQKENI in the germline V gene. The CDR3 DNA follows: TGTGCCAGCTCACCGCGTCGTGAGAACACTGAAGCTTTCTTT. This translates into CASSPRRENTEAFF.

The count of this clone is one. The chain links TRBV3-1 (or the pseudogene TRBV3-2) to TRBJ1-1, with D perhaps TRBD1 (5 bases). Germline lookup yields CDR1 LGHDT and CDR2 YNNKEL (reference sequence). V shed 1 base and J shed 0 bases, with 9 bases lying between them. The CDR3 covers 15 residues. This CDR3 reads CASSQARQLNTEAFF. The DNA of the CDR3 is TGTGCCAGCAGCCAAGCCCGACAGCTGAACACTGAAGCTTTCTTT.

This sequence joins TRBV7-8 and TRBJ2-5, with a tentative D call TRBD2 (5 bases). Trimming cost V 2 bases and J 3 bases, with 10 bases left between them. This CDR3 has 14 residues. Germline V gene sequence: CDR1 SGHVS, CDR2 FQNEAQ. The DNA for the CDR3 is TGTGCCAGCAGCTTAAGAGGGCCGGAAGAGACCCAGTACTTC. Translated: CASSLRGPEETQYF. Using reference TRBV7-8 and TRBJ2-5 for the parts outside the CDR3, the full variable domain is GAGVSQSPRYKVAKRGQDVALRCDPISGHVSLFWYQQALGQGPEFLTYFQNEAQLDKSGLPSDRFFAERPEGSVSTLKIQRTQQEDSAVYLCASSLRGPEETQYFGPGTRLLVL.

The table lists this clone with a count of one. The chain recombines TRBV6-5 with TRBJ1-5; TRBD1 might be the D (6 bases). In germline, CDR1 is MNHEY, CDR2 SVGAGI. V was shortened by 5 bases and J by 6 bases, with 14 bases between the two germline ends. The length of the CDR3 is 14 residues. CDR3 sequence: CASSIQGLGQPQHF. The CDR3, as DNA: TGTGCCAGCAGTATACAGGGTCTCGGTCAGCCCCAGCATTTT.

J is TRBJ1-2 and V is TRBV7-9; unclear D gene. The CDR3 sequence is 16 residues long. Germline lookup yields CDR1 SEHNR and CDR2 FQNEAQ (reference sequence). The V end lost 4 bases, the J end lost 5 bases, and 20 bases lay between the germline ends. The CDR3 reads CASSSQSLISEYGYTF. As DNA, the CDR3 is TGTGCCAGCAGCTCCCAGTCCTTGATTAGCGAATATGGCTACACCTTC.

The chain combines TRBV29-1 with TRBJ2-7; 8 bases are a match to TRBD2. The junction had 8 bases not matched to a gene; V was cut back by 7 bases and J by 3 bases. The CDR3 length is 13 residues. Germline V lookup: CDR1 SQVTM, CDR2 ANQGSEA. CDR3 in DNA: TGCAGCGCCCTAGCCGGGACTAGCTACGAGCAGTACTTC. Translating gives CSALAGTSYEQYF.

The chain uses TRBV6-5 and TRBJ1-6; 7 bases map to TRBD1. Per germline, CDR1 MNHEY and CDR2 SVGAGI. Trimming took 5 bases from V and 7 from J; bases not matched to a gene: 8. The CDR3 totals 15 residues. The CDR3 protein is CASSPSQGYNSPLHF. The CDR3 DNA follows: TGTGCCAGCAGTCCCTCACAGGGGTACAATTCACCCCTCCACTTT.

This chain uses TRBV19 with TRBJ1-3, with 9 bases aligning to TRBD1. Trimming cost V 8 bases and J 3 bases; bases outside gene matches: 5. Germline values: CDR1 LNHDA, CDR2 SQIVND (reference sequence). There are 14 residues in the CDR3. CDR3 bases: TGTGCCAGTCGAACAGGGGGCGGTGGAAACACCATATATTTT. Amino acids: CASRTGGGGNTIYF.

This clone was detected once. V usage is TRBV2 and J usage is TRBJ2-5; TRBD1 is a possible D gene (6 bases). The V gene lost 1 base and the J gene lost 7 bases, with 16 bases spanning the gap. The CDR3 spans 15 residues. Looked up from germline, CDR1 is SNHLY and CDR2 is FYNNEI. The CDR3 DNA is TGTGCCAGCAGTGAAGACCAGGGGAATTTGAGGACCCAGTACTTC. It is translated as CASSEDQGNLRTQYF.

V usage is TRBV7-9 and J usage is TRBJ2-7; 14 bases are a match to TRBD2. Germline trimming cut 6 bases from V and 6 bases from J; bases unmatched to any gene: 10. Germline loops: CDR1 SEHNR, CDR2 FQNEAQ (reference sequence). The CDR3 spans 16 residues. CDR3 residues: CASREGLAGELGEQYF. CDR3 DNA sequence: TGTGCCAGCAGAGAGGGACTAGCGGGAGAATTGGGCGAGCAGTACTTC.

J is TRBJ2-1 and V is TRBV19; 10 bases line up with TRBD2. In germline, CDR1 is LNHDA, CDR2 SQIVND (reference sequence). CDR3 size: 17 residues. V gave up 1 base and J gave up 3 bases; unmatched junction bases: 6. CDR3 coding DNA: TGTGCCAGTAGTATAGTAGTAGCGGGGGGATACTACAATGAGCAGTTCTTC. Translation: CASSIVVAGGYYNEQFF.

This rearrangement joins TRBV4-2 to TRBJ1-4; 9 bases align to TRBD1. The CDR3 is made up of 16 amino acids. CDR1 LGHNA and CDR2 YNFKEQ come from the germline V gene. V was pared by 2 bases and J by 9 bases, with 10 bases of the junction left unmatched. The CDR3 is CASSQQTGGGSKKLFF. CDR3 bases: TGTGCCAGCAGCCAACAAACAGGGGGCGGGAGCAAAAAACTGTTTTTT.

The chain is built from TRBV18 and TRBJ2-7; tentatively, D is TRBD1 (5 bases). The germline V and J ends were trimmed by 5 bases and 3 bases, with 17 bases remaining between them. Germline loops: CDR1 KGHSH, CDR2 LQKENI. The CDR3 is made up of 15 amino acids. The CDR3 nucleotides read TGTGCCAGCTCAAGGGTGAATGGGGCGGACTACGAGCAGTACTTC. Protein product: CASSRVNGADYEQYF.

The chain carries TRBV3-1 (or the pseudogene TRBV3-2) and TRBJ1-1; TRBD1 might be the D (5 bases). Germline V gene data show CDR1 as LGHDT and CDR2 as YNNKEL (reference sequence). V dropped 7 bases and J dropped 0 bases, with 12 bases sitting between them. The CDR3 runs to 14 residues. As DNA, the CDR3 is TGTGCCAGCACAGAGACAGAGTTGAACACTGAAGCTTTCTTT. This gives the protein CASTETELNTEAFF.

This clone was recorded only once. The chain links TRBV28 to TRBJ2-1; D perhaps matches TRBD2 (5 bases). The germline gives CDR1 MDHEN, CDR2 SYDVKM. V gave up 5 bases and J gave up 5 bases, with 13 bases separating them. The CDR3 totals 14 residues. CDR3 in amino acids: CASSGYRGNNEQFF. In nucleotides, the CDR3 is TGTGCCAGCAGTGGGTACCGGGGAAACAATGAGCAGTTCTTC.

The chain has TRBV7-9 and TRBJ1-6; D is unresolved. Trimming took 2 bases from V and 7 from J, leaving 9 bases between them. Germline CDR1 reads SEHNR; CDR2 reads FQNEAQ (reference sequence). CDR3 length equals 14 residues. This chain's CDR3 is CASSLIAQNSPLHF. In nucleotides, the CDR3 is TGTGCCAGCAGCTTAATAGCTCAGAATTCACCCCTCCACTTT.

The genes are TRBV25-1 and TRBJ2-1; no reliable D call. Trimming took 3 bases from V and 6 from J, leaving 6 bases between them. Per germline, CDR1 MGHDK and CDR2 SYGVNS. The CDR3 covers 12 residues. The CDR3 loop is CASSDPVNEQFF. The CDR3 DNA reads TGTGCCAGCAGTGACCCAGTCAATGAGCAGTTCTTC.

Only one count was recorded for this clone. The rearrangement uses TRBV2 and TRBJ1-5; the D gene is possibly TRBD1 (5 bases). V shed 4 bases and J shed 0 bases, with 7 bases lying between them. CDR3 length: 14 residues. Germline CDR1 is SNHLY and CDR2 is FYNNEI. The CDR3 here is CASSGGASNQPQHF. The CDR3, as DNA: TGTGCCAGCAGTGGCGGGGCTAGCAATCAGCCCCAGCATTTT.

This clone has just a few counts. CDR3 loop: CASSLGRGALRNEQFF. In nucleotides, the CDR3 is TGTGCCAGCAGCTTGGGACGGGGGGCACTACGCAATGAGCAGTTCTTC. V and J are TRBV5-4 and TRBJ2-1; tentative D call: TRBD2 (7 bases). The CDR3 is made up of 16 amino acids. Germline V gene lookup returns CDR1 SGHNT and CDR2 YYREEE (reference sequence). V was trimmed by 0 bases and J by 6 bases, leaving 16 bases between them.

J is TRBJ1-6 and V is TRBV18; 9 bases match TRBD1. The V gene's germline CDR1 is KGHSH and CDR2 LQKENI. This CDR3 region has 14 residues. With 5 bases clipped from V and 9 bases from J, the junction kept 5 bases outside the gene matches. In DNA form, the CDR3 reads TGTGCCAGCTCAAGGGACAGGGAATTTTCACCCCTCCACTTT. It encodes CASSRDREFSPLHF.

The chain combines TRBV7-2 with TRBJ2-7; a possible D gene is TRBD2 (7 bases). The CDR3 is 18 amino acids. Germline-derived CDR1 and CDR2 are SGHTA and FQGNSA. Trimming stripped 5 bases from V and 1 base from J, with 24 bases between. As DNA, the CDR3 is TGTGCCAGCAGCGGAAACCCGGGGGGCCCACTCTTTTCCTACGAGCAGTACTTC. Translating gives CASSGNPGGPLFSYEQYF.

The V call is TRBV27, the J call TRBJ1-5, with D maybe TRBD1 (5 bases). Germline loops: CDR1 MNHEY, CDR2 SMNVEV (reference sequence). With 5 bases removed from V and 3 bases from J, the gap between germline ends came to 14 bases. The CDR3 covers 15 residues. This CDR3 is CASSALGGFNQPQHF. CDR3 nucleotides: TGTGCCAGCAGTGCCCTGGGGGGTTTCAATCAGCCCCAGCATTTT.

The chain uses TRBV25-1 and TRBJ2-3; D is uncertain. There are 14 residues in the CDR3. Germline loops: CDR1 MGHDK, CDR2 SYGVNS. V lost 3 bases and J 7 bases, leaving 14 bases between the germline ends. CDR3 DNA sequence: TGTGCCAGCAGTGATCTCACTCGACAAAATACGCAGTATTTT. This encodes CASSDLTRQNTQYF.